This T cell receptor beta chain emerged from a study of regulatory T cells in long-lasting Graves disease. Time point given: newly diagnosed GD, antithyroid drugs for less than 3 months. RNA from PBMCs was the source of the TCR library. Only a few counts were recorded for this clonotype. What it recognizes is unknown. The J segment lost 6 bases and the V segment lost 2 bases, leaving 7 bases of the junction unmatched. CDR1 and CDR2 (germline): SGHRS, YFSETQ. This CDR3 has 15 residues. Whole-study results and caveats: Persistent disease exhibited a predilection for TRBV28, TRBJ1-2 and TRBJ2-5.

Both iRepertoire HTBI primers and Arm-PCR of CDR3 regions were used to build the TCR beta libraries. TCRdb redid the calling of the multiplex PCR reads with MiXCR, one entry per CDR3 protein. There are over 500,000 distinct CDR3 sequences in the sample; about 15% occur only once, and around a sixth lies in the top ten. The sample was also linked to a second study, of T cells in Graves' hyperthyroidism and ophthalmopathy. From that study: TCR CDR3 underwent first-round RT-PCR with the HTBI primer set. From stable hyperthyroidism, ophthalmopathy was separated by a 13 V-J model.

The sequence came from a woman under 40 with Graves disease. This specimen consisted of peripheral blood mononuclear cells (PBMCs), obtained at new diagnosis, from a patient treated with antithyroid drugs. The rearrangement links TRBV5-1 to TRBJ2-2; TRBD1 agrees at 7 bases. The CDR3 loop reads CASSLITGESGELFF. DNA of the CDR3: TGCGCCAGCAGCTTAATAACAGGGGAGTCCGGGGAGCTGTTTTTT.